This T cell receptor beta chain was sequenced in a study of CD8 T cells in Susac syndrome. As for the study in general: When blood was collected, patients with Susac syndrome were therapy-naive, were taking corticosteroids, or were receiving intravenous immunoglobulin alone.

The CDR3 is made up of 15 amino acids. Germline V gene sequence: CDR1 SGDLS, CDR2 YYNGEE. V was clipped by 4 bases and J by 4 bases; unmatched bases: 9. Random hexamers served to reverse transcribe roughly 0.5 to 1 ug RNA. TCRdb re-analysed the immunoSEQ multiplex PCR reads in MiXCR, keeping a single row per CDR3 protein. The sample contains roughly 100,000 distinct CDR3 sequences, approximately 96% of which appear only once. The sequence derives from a human donor with Susac syndrome. The sample was CD8+ T cells from PBMCs. This chain joins TRBV9 and TRBJ2-7; TRBD1 aligns across 9 bases. CDR3: CASSPYSGTGYEQYF. The CDR3 DNA reads TGTGCCAGCAGCCCCTACTCCGGGACAGGGTACGAGCAGTACTTC. The full variable domain, in which reference TRBV9 and TRBJ2-7 provide the parts outside the CDR3, is DSGVTQTPKHLITATGQRVTLRCSPRSGDLSVYWYQQSLDQGLQFLIQYYNGEERAKGNILERFSAQQFPDLHSELNLSSLELGDSALYFCASSPYSGTGYEQYFGPGTRLTVT.